The 21 T cell receptor beta chains reported below all come from one sample, sequenced in a study of tumor and adjacent non-tumor tissue in lung cancer. A modified ARM-PCR protocol with three rounds of nested PCR amplified TCRbeta. TCRdb re-derived calls from the multiplex PCR reads in MiXCR, one entry per CDR3 protein. The top ten hold around 28% of the sample, which has about 48,000 distinct CDR3 sequences, roughly 67% seen once. No cell sorting was done before RNA was extracted from the tissue. More than 3 cm separated this lung sample from the edge of the tumor. The specimen was distant non-tumor lung tissue. These receptors were taken from a woman aged 65 to 85 with non-small cell lung cancer.

As to this clonotype: The junction shows a germline mismatch at one end, possibly a read error. The chain is built from TRBV11-1 and TRBJ2-1, with TRBD2 as a possible D gene (6 bases). The CDR3 has 17 amino acids. Germline CDR1 SGHAT, CDR2 FQDESV (reference sequence). The CDR3 here is CTSSSHLVGGSYNEQFF. In nucleotides, the CDR3 is TGTACCAGCAGCTCCCACTTAGTGGGAGGCTCCTACAATGAGCAGTTCTTC.

About this clonotype: Relative to the germline gene, one junction end is altered; a read error may explain this. This CDR3 is CSAKRQGINEQSF. As DNA, the CDR3 is TGCAGCGCAAAACGGCAGGGTATAAATGAGCAGTCCTTC. V is TRBV29-1 and J is TRBJ2-1, with D perhaps matching TRBD1 (5 bases). CDR3 length equals 13 residues. In germline, CDR1 is SQVTM, CDR2 ANQGSEA.

This clonotype was recorded once. At one end, the junction sequence differs from germline, possibly due to a read error. The chain joins TRBV6-5 to TRBJ2-2; D perhaps matches TRBD1 (5 bases). CDR3 size: 15 residues. From germline, CDR1 is MNHEY and CDR2 SVGAGI. The CDR3 protein is CAISHDRSNTRELFF. The CDR3 DNA sequence: TGTGCCATCAGTCACGACAGATCGAACACCAGGGAGCTGTTTTTT.

Remarks on this clonotype: The CDR3 ends on some other residue instead of the conserved phenylalanine or tryptophan, so this is likely a read error. The chain links TRBV7-9 to TRBJ2-1; TRBD2 aligns across 11 bases. The V gene's germline CDR1 is SEHNR and CDR2 FQNEAQ (reference sequence). CDR3 length: 15 amino acids. After removal of 4 bases from V and 8 bases from J, the junction contained 7 bases not matched to a gene. The CDR3 region has the DNA TGTGCCAGCAGCTCCTTAGCGGGAGGGAACGATGAGCAGTTCCTC. Amino acids: CASSSLAGGNDEQFL.

This clonotype came up once. A read error is possible here, since a much larger clone lies one base away. J is TRBJ2-6 and V is TRBV30; tentatively, D is TRBD2 (6 bases). The length of the CDR3 is 15 residues. Germline values: CDR1 GTSNPN, CDR2 SVGIG (reference sequence). The chain's CDR3 is CAWSLGDSGANALTF. The CDR3 DNA reads as TGTGCCTGGAGTTTGGGGGACTCTGGGGCCAACGCCCTGACTTTC.

Remarks on this clonotype: The conserved phenylalanine or tryptophan normally closing the CDR3 is absent here, so this likely arose from a read error. The chain is built from TRBV5-4 and TRBJ2-7; D unresolved. This CDR3 region has 13 residues. The germline gives CDR1 SGHNT, CDR2 YYREEE (reference sequence). Trimming took 4 bases from V and 10 from J, leaving 18 bases between them. CDR3: CASSNELGTRQYS. In DNA form, the CDR3 reads TGTGCCAGCAGCAACGAACTGGGAACCAGACAGTACTCC.

V usage is TRBV28 and J usage is TRBJ2-1; 9 bases agree with TRBD2. The CDR3 covers 18 residues. CDR1 and CDR2 from the germline V gene are MDHEN and SYDVKM. V dropped 5 bases and J dropped 7; count of bases not matched to a gene: 18. CDR3 region: CASSRNGVAGEPLNEQFF. The DNA for the CDR3 is TGTGCCAGCAGTCGGAATGGAGTAGCGGGAGAGCCTCTTAATGAGCAGTTCTTC.

This clonotype was seen many times. The gene calls are TRBV20-1 and TRBJ1-2; 8 nucleotides match TRBD1. V dropped 4 bases and J dropped 1; count of bases not matched to a gene: 8. The CDR3 has 15 amino acids. Germline V gene data show CDR1 as DFQATT and CDR2 as SNEGSKA (reference sequence). The DNA for the CDR3 is TGCAGTGCTACCCCCGGGACAGGTCTTAACTATGGCTACACCTTC. This gives the protein CSATPGTGLNYGYTF.

This clonotype was recorded many times. This sequence joins TRBV12-3 or TRBV12-4 and TRBJ1-1, with 7 bases identical to TRBD1. V shed 1 base, J shed 8 bases, and the junction held 4 bases outside the gene matches. This CDR3 is built from 13 residues. CDR3 in amino acids: CASSLVTGAEAFF. CDR3 in DNA: TGTGCCAGCAGTTTAGTCACAGGGGCCGAAGCTTTCTTT.

This clonotype turned up a few times. A much larger clonotype is one base distant, so this may be a read error. The CDR3 loop reads CASSSLSVLGSNYGYTF. In nucleotides, the CDR3 is TGTGCCAGCAGCTCGCTCAGCGTTTTGGGCTCGAACTATGGCTACACCTTC. V and J are TRBV5-6 and TRBJ1-2; D is undetermined. There are 17 residues in the CDR3. V was trimmed by 3 bases and J by 2 bases, leaving 20 bases between them. From germline, CDR1 is SGHDT and CDR2 YYEEEE.

The chain joins TRBV12-3 or TRBV12-4 to TRBJ2-7; the match to TRBD2 covers 12 bases. The CDR3 runs 13 residues. Written as DNA, the CDR3 is TGTGCCAGCAGTATACGGACTAGCGGGATGCTAAGTGTC. As protein: CASSIRTSGMLSV.

The V call is TRBV20-1, the J call TRBJ1-1; no definite D call. CDR1 and CDR2 (germline): DFQATT, SNEGSKA (reference sequence). Trimming took 5 bases from V and 1 from J, leaving 17 bases between them. The CDR3 spans 15 residues. The CDR3 nucleotides read TGCAGTGCTTCTCAGACGCCAGCAGAGAACACTGAAGCTTTCTTT. This codes for CSASQTPAENTEAFF.

This clonotype was observed a few times. A read error may explain this, as a much larger clone is one base away. CDR3 amino acids: CASSQVRSSLFHGQYF. CDR3 nucleotide sequence: TGTGCCAGCAGCCAAGTTCGTTCCTCGCTTTTCCACGGGCAGTACTTC. The chain recombines TRBV14 with TRBJ2-7; no clear D. Trimming left V 1 base short and J 9 bases short, with 22 bases between. Per germline, CDR1 SGHDN and CDR2 FVKESK. CDR3 length: 16 residues.

Ten or more counts support this clonotype. The junction differs from germline at one of its ends, possibly a read error. The chain recombines TRBV20-1 with TRBJ2-5; 7 bases match TRBD2. CDR3 size: 11 residues. Germline-derived CDR1 and CDR2 are DFQATT and SNEGSKA (reference sequence). The CDR3 here is CSTSVRETQYF. The CDR3 coding sequence is TGCAGTACTAGCGTCCGGGAGACCCAGTACTTC.

This clonotype has more than one count but fewer than ten. The junction does not match germline at one end; this may be a read error. The chain joins TRBV6-1 to TRBJ2-1; the D gene is possibly TRBD2 (5 bases). CDR3 length: 15 amino acids. CDR1 is MNHNS and CDR2 is SASEGT in the germline V gene. The CDR3 nucleotides are TGTGCTAGCAAGTCTAGCAGCGGTTCCTACAATGAGCAGTTCTTC. It codes for CASKSSSGSYNEQFF.

This clonotype has more than one count but fewer than ten. A much larger clone differs by one base, so this may be a read error. V usage is TRBV20-1 and J usage is TRBJ1-5; a possible D gene is TRBD1 (5 bases). CDR3 length: 17 amino acids. The germline CDR1 and CDR2 sequences are DFQATT and SNEGSKA (reference sequence). The ends were cut back, 6 bases at V and 0 bases at J, with 21 bases in the middle. CDR3 in DNA: TGCAGTGCACACCGGGACGCAGGAATTTATAGCAATCAGCCCCAGCATTTT. Its translation is CSAHRDAGIYSNQPQHF.

This clonotype was observed a handful of times. A read error may explain this, as a much larger clone is one base away. The chain couples TRBV30 to TRBJ2-2; D remains unclear. This CDR3 region has 14 residues. The germline gives CDR1 GTSNPN, CDR2 SVGIG (reference sequence). CDR3 residues: CGTKFWGNTGELFF. CDR3 nucleotides: TGTGGCACCAAGTTCTGGGGTAACACCGGGGAGCTGTTTTTT.

The chain couples TRBV29-1 to TRBJ2-3; TRBD1 agrees at 9 bases. The trim removed 4 bases at V and 15 bases at J, leaving 14 bases unmatched. CDR1 and CDR2 (germline): SQVTM, ANQGSEA. The CDR3 runs to 13 residues. In nucleotides, the CDR3 is TGCAGCGTTGTTACAGGGGGCACAGATACACACTATTTT. Its translation is CSVVTGGTDTHYF.

For this clonotype: One end of the junction does not line up with germline, which may come from a read error. The chain couples TRBV29-1 to TRBJ1-2; the D is unclear. This CDR3 comprises 12 residues. Germline CDR1 reads SQVTM; CDR2 reads ANQGSEA. The CDR3 nucleotides are TGCAGTGTTGTCTCCTCAGGCTATGGCTTCACCTTC. It yields the protein CSVVSSGYGFTF.

Regarding this clonotype: A junction end diverges from the germline sequence, so it may reflect a read error. This sequence joins TRBV6-5 and TRBJ2-1, with a weak D call TRBD2 (6 bases). CDR3 length equals 13 residues. CDR1 and CDR2 from the germline V gene are MNHEY and SVGAGI. The CDR3, as DNA: TGTGTCAGCAGTTACTCGATCACCGGGGGGCAGTTCTTC. Encoded protein: CVSSYSITGGQFF.

As regards this clonotype: An end of the junction differs from the germline gene, which may be a read error. The V gene is TRBV4-1, the J gene TRBJ1-1; tentative D call: TRBD1 (6 bases). The germline V gene has CDR1 MGHRA and CDR2 YSYEKL. CDR3 length: 15 residues. CDR3 bases: TGCGCCAGCCGCCAGCGGGCAGGGGAATACACTGAAGCTTTCTTT. This encodes CASRQRAGEYTEAFF.